The 21 T cell receptor beta chains given below trace back to one sample, sequenced in a study of blood T cell repertoires in COVID-19. Sequenced by immunoSEQ multiplex PCR; TCRdb stores in-frame clones only, minus some. This table holds over 150,000 clones, approximately 81% found once. Sequencing input: peripheral blood. The source of these receptors is a woman older than 75 with active or convalescent COVID-19.

This clone was found once. This chain connects TRBV28 to TRBJ1-1, with a possible D match to TRBD1 (5 bases). With 7 bases removed from V and 3 bases from J, the gap between germline ends came to 18 bases. Germline CDR1 is MDHEN and CDR2 is SYDVKM. The CDR3 consists of 15 residues. The CDR3 protein is CASIRSPAGYTEAFF. The CDR3 DNA reads TGTGCCAGCATTCGTTCCCCGGCAGGGTACACTGAAGCTTTCTTT.

This clone was seen a handful of times. The V and J genes are TRBV11-2 and TRBJ1-2; D is unresolved. Germline V gives CDR1 SGHAT, CDR2 FQNNGV. This CDR3 has 13 amino acids. Between the trimmed V and J ends, which lost 6 bases and 1 base, there was a span of 9 bases. The CDR3 DNA sequence: TGTGCCAGCAGTATGGGGAGTAACTATGGCTACACCTTC. Its translation: CASSMGSNYGYTF.

V is TRBV6-5 and J is TRBJ2-3; TRBD1 aligns across 7 bases. Germline assignment: CDR1 MNHEY and CDR2 SVGAGI. V shed 7 bases, J shed 1 base, and the junction held 8 bases outside the gene matches. The CDR3 length is 15 residues. In DNA form, the CDR3 reads TGTGCCAGCACCCACCGGGACAGCCGCACAGATACGCAGTATTTT. Protein sequence: CASTHRDSRTDTQYF.

The J gene is TRBJ2-7, the V gene TRBV6-6, with D perhaps matching TRBD2 (5 bases). CDR3 length: 12 amino acids. With 5 bases removed from V and 11 bases from J, the gap between germline ends came to 16 bases. The V gene's germline CDR1 is MNHNY and CDR2 SVGAGI (reference sequence). The CDR3 nucleotides are TGTGCCAGCAGTCCCGGCGGCCGGACTGAGTACTTC. Protein product: CASSPGGRTEYF.

The J gene is TRBJ1-5, the V gene TRBV6-5; no clear D. This CDR3 comprises 13 residues. V lost 0 bases and J 7 bases, leaving 7 bases between the germline ends. The germline V gene encodes CDR1 MNHEY and CDR2 SVGAGI. The CDR3 protein is CASSYSEAQPQHF. CDR3 coding DNA: TGTGCCAGCAGTTACTCAGAAGCCCAGCCCCAGCATTTT.

This clone was seen only once. The J gene is TRBJ2-7, the V gene TRBV21-1; the table's D call, TRBD2, has no DNA check behind it. TRBV21-1 is noted as a pseudogene. The CDR3 extends over 21 amino acids. The CDR3 protein is CASSAQLPGLAGERSSYEQYF. DNA of the CDR3: TGTGCCAGCAGCGCCCAGCTACCGGGACTAGCGGGAGAACGGTCCTCCTACGAGCAGTACTTC.

This rearrangement joins TRBV6-5 to TRBJ1-1; maybe TRBD1 (5 bases). Trimming removed 5 bases at V and 5 bases at J, with 18 bases between. The CDR3 consists of 15 residues. Looked up from germline, CDR1 is MNHEY and CDR2 is SVGAGI. The CDR3 DNA reads as TGTGCCAGCAGTCCCTCGTGGGGGAGGAGGACTGAAGCTTTCTTT. Residues: CASSPSWGRRTEAFF.

The CDR3 bases are TGCGCCAGCAGCCAAGGTGGGACTAGCGGGAGGGAGACCCAGTACTTC. Encoded protein: CASSQGGTSGRETQYF. The chain combines TRBV4-1 with TRBJ2-5; 15 nucleotides match TRBD2. V gave up 1 base and J gave up 5 bases; unmatched junction bases: 2. This CDR3 region has 16 residues. Germline V gives CDR1 MGHRA, CDR2 YSYEKL.

V usage is TRBV7-9 and J usage is TRBJ1-5; D is undetermined. CDR3 length equals 14 residues. In germline, CDR1 is SEHNR, CDR2 FQNEAQ (reference sequence). V was shortened by 5 bases and J by 0 bases, with 8 bases between the two germline ends. The CDR3 here is CASSTMYSNQPQHF. Written as DNA, the CDR3 is TGTGCCAGCAGCACAATGTATAGCAATCAGCCCCAGCATTTT.

This chain links TRBV2 with TRBJ1-5, with D tentatively TRBD1 (6 bases). Germline V lookup: CDR1 SNHLY, CDR2 FYNNEI. The CDR3 extends over 13 amino acids. V lost 6 bases to trimming and J lost 7 bases, with 13 bases between them. The CDR3 sequence is CASREQGSQPQHF. The DNA of the CDR3 is TGTGCCAGCAGGGAACAGGGTTCCCAGCCCCAGCATTTT.

The chain links TRBV29-1 to TRBJ2-5, with D tentatively TRBD2 (5 bases). CDR1 is SQVTM, CDR2 ANQGSEA, per germline. V lost 0 bases and J 5 bases, leaving 10 bases between the germline ends. The CDR3 totals 13 residues. The CDR3 sequence is CSVEEVRRETQYF. The CDR3 DNA reads as TGCAGCGTTGAAGAGGTACGGAGGGAGACCCAGTACTTC.

This clone was observed once. This chain joins TRBV5-4 and TRBJ2-6; maybe TRBD1 (5 bases). In germline, CDR1 is SGHNT, CDR2 YYREEE (reference sequence). The CDR3 is 15 residues long. The V and J ends lost 0 bases and 2 bases respectively, with 6 bases between them. CDR3 residues: CASSLGGPGANVLTF. In nucleotides, the CDR3 is TGTGCCAGCAGCTTGGGGGGCCCTGGGGCCAACGTCCTGACTTTC.

The chain couples TRBV2 to TRBJ2-1; 10 bases map to TRBD2. Trimming at V came to 6 bases and at J to 4 bases, leaving 6 bases not matched to a gene. The CDR3 spans 15 residues. Germline V lookup: CDR1 SNHLY, CDR2 FYNNEI. For the CDR3, the DNA is TGTGCCAGCAGGAGGACTAGCGGAACGTACAATGAGCAGTTCTTC. It translates to CASRRTSGTYNEQFF.

The chain employs TRBV7-6 and TRBJ1-1; 7 bases are a match to TRBD1. Trimming at V came to 8 bases and at J to 0 bases, leaving 0 bases not matched to a gene. CDR1 and CDR2 (germline): SGHVS, FNYEAQ. This CDR3 is 12 amino acids long. CDR3 in DNA: TGTGCCAGCGGACAGGTGAACACTGAAGCTTTCTTT. Its protein is CASGQVNTEAFF.

V gene TRBV30 combines with J gene TRBJ1-2, with D perhaps TRBD1 (5 bases). This CDR3 is 13 amino acids long. Germline CDR1 is GTSNPN and CDR2 is SVGIG (reference sequence). Trimming pared 3 bases from V and 8 bases from J, leaving 16 bases between. The CDR3 spells CAWRGADRGGYTF. The CDR3, as DNA: TGTGCCTGGAGAGGGGCCGACCGGGGGGGCTACACCTTC.

V usage is TRBV28 and J usage is TRBJ2-5; D possibly corresponds to TRBD1 (5 bases). Trimming left V 2 bases short and J 4 bases short, with 17 bases between. Germline V lookup: CDR1 MDHEN, CDR2 SYDVKM. CDR3 size: 16 residues. CDR3 sequence reads: CASSLGGQISRETQYF. The CDR3 DNA reads TGTGCCAGCAGTTTAGGCGGACAAATAAGCCGAGAGACCCAGTACTTC.

The chain couples TRBV4-2 to TRBJ2-1; D may be TRBD2 (6 bases). Germline V gene sequence: CDR1 LGHNA, CDR2 YNFKEQ. The V end was cut by 3 bases, the J end by 3 bases, with 18 bases between. CDR3 size: 17 residues. Written as DNA, the CDR3 is TGTGCCAGCAGCCAGGCAAAAGCAGGAGGGCTCTACAATGAGCAGTTCTTC. Protein product: CASSQAKAGGLYNEQFF.

This clone appeared a few times. J is TRBJ1-5 and V is TRBV10-1; 9 positions agree with TRBD1. The CDR3 runs 16 residues. The V and J ends lost 6 bases and 0 bases, in that order; junction bases with no gene match: 6. Germline CDR1 WNHNN, CDR2 SYGVQD (reference sequence). The CDR3 region is CASRRDREYSNQPQHF. For the CDR3, the DNA is TGCGCCAGCAGGAGGGACAGGGAGTATAGCAATCAGCCCCAGCATTTT.

The chain uses TRBV30 and TRBJ1-2, with 8 positions matching TRBD1. Trimming removed 1 base from V and 14 bases from J; junction bases left unmatched: 6. Germline V lookup: CDR1 GTSNPN, CDR2 SVGIG (reference sequence). CDR3 size: 11 residues. CDR3: CAWSDRTGRTF. The CDR3 coding sequence is TGTGCCTGGAGTGATCGGACAGGGAGGACCTTC.

The J gene is TRBJ1-2, the V gene TRBV21-1; the D call TRBD1 from the table was never checked on the DNA. TRBV21-1 represents a pseudogene. The CDR3 is 16 amino acids. Here the CDR3 DNA reads TGTGCCAGCAGACGGGAACTTAGGGGGCTGGCCTATGGCTACACCTTC. Protein: CASRRELRGLAYGYTF.

The chain has TRBV2 and TRBJ2-5; tentatively, D is TRBD1 (6 bases). Germline V gene data show CDR1 as SNHLY and CDR2 as FYNNEI. Trimming shortened V by 2 bases and J by 2 bases, and 9 bases separated the two germline ends. The CDR3 length is 14 residues. The CDR3 loop reads CASSEQGLQETQYF. In DNA form, the CDR3 reads TGTGCCAGCAGTGAACAGGGGTTACAAGAGACCCAGTACTTC.